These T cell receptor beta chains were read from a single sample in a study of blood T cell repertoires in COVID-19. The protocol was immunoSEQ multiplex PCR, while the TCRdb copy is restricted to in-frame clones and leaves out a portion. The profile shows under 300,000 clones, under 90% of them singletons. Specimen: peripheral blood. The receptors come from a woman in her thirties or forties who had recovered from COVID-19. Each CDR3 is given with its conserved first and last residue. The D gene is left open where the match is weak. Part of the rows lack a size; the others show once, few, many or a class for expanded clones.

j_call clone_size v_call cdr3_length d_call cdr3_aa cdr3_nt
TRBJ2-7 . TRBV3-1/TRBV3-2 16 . CASSQATSTGGYEQYF TGTGCCAGCAGCCAAGCCACCTCGACAGGAGGTTACGAGCAGTACTTC
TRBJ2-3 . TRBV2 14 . CASSESPRADTQYF TGTGCCAGCAGTGAATCACCTCGGGCAGATACGCAGTATTTT
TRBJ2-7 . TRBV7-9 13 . CASSLPSGHEQYF TGTGCCAGCAGCTTACCAAGCGGGCACGAGCAGTACTTC
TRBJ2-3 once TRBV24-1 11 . CATSLSDTQYF TGTGCCACCAGCTTGTCAGATACGCAGTATTTT
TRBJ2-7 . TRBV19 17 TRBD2 CASSPWTSGPHSYEQYF TGTGCCAGTAGTCCATGGACTAGCGGGCCACACTCCTACGAGCAGTACTTC
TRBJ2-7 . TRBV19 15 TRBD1 CASTTTGGPTYEQYF TGTGCCAGTACTACGACAGGGGGACCAACTTACGAGCAGTACTTC
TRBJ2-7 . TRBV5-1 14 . CASSLGAGSYEQYF TGCGCCAGCAGCTTGGGAGCTGGCTCCTACGAGCAGTACTTC
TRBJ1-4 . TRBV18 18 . CASSPAGQSGKSSEKLFF TGTGCCAGCTCGCCGGCTGGACAGTCCGGGAAGTCGAGTGAAAAACTGTTTTTT
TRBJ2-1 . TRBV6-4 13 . CASRVLSTGVLFF TGTGCCAGCAGAGTCCTTAGCACGGGAGTACTGTTCTTC
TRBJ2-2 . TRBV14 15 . CASRSFSGNTGELFF TGTGCCAGCAGGAGTTTCAGCGGGAACACCGGGGAGCTGTTTTTT
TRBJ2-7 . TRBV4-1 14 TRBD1 CASSVRDSAYEQYF TGCGCCAGCAGCGTCCGGGACAGTGCCTACGAGCAGTACTTC
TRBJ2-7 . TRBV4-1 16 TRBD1 CASSQYSTGASYEQYF TGCGCCAGCAGCCAATATTCGACAGGGGCAAGCTACGAGCAGTACTTC
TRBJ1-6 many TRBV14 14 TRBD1 CASSQGQVNSPLHF TGTGCCAGCAGCCAGGGACAGGTGAATTCACCCCTCCACTTT
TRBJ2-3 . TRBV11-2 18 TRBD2 CASSLGIRLAASTDTQYF TGTGCCAGCAGCTTAGGCATAAGACTAGCGGCTAGCACAGATACGCAGTATTTT
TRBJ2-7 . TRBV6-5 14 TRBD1 CASSLDRGWSEQYF TGTGCCAGCAGTTTGGACAGGGGTTGGTCCGAGCAGTACTTC
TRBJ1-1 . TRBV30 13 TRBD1 CAWSGQGGTEAFF TGTGCCTGGAGCGGACAGGGTGGTACTGAAGCTTTCTTT
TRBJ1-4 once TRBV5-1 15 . CASSYTGATNEKLFF TGCGCCAGCAGCTATACGGGTGCAACTAATGAAAAACTGTTTTTT
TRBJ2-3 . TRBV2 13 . CANPRVGGDTQYF TGTGCCAACCCGAGAGTCGGTGGAGATACGCAGTATTTT
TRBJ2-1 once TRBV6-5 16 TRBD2 CASSSASGSSYNEQFF TGTGCCAGCAGTTCAGCTAGCGGGAGCTCCTACAATGAGCAGTTCTTC
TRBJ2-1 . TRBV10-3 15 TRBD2 CAVYEGLAGRNEQFF TGTGCCGTATATGAGGGACTAGCGGGACGCAATGAGCAGTTCTTC
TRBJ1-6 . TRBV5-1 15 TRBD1 CASSSDRGYNSPLHF TGCGCCAGCAGCTCGGACAGGGGTTATAATTCACCCCTCCACTTT
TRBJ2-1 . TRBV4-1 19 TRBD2 CASSQDPASGSYDYNEQFF TGCGCCAGCAGCCAAGATCCGGCTAGCGGGAGTTATGATTACAATGAGCAGTTCTTC
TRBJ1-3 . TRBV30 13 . CAWARVYGNTIYF TGTGCCTGGGCCAGGGTGTACGGAAACACCATATATTTT
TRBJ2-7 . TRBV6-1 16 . CASSEAGGGDTSRQYF TGTGCCAGCAGTGAAGCAGGGGGCGGGGATACTTCTCGGCAGTACTTC
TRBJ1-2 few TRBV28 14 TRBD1 CASTLGTGWNGYTF TGTGCCAGCACCTTAGGGACAGGGTGGAATGGCTACACCTTC
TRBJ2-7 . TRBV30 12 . CAWGWAAYEQYF TGTGCCTGGGGCTGGGCCGCCTACGAGCAGTACTTC
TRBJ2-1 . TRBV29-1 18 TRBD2 CSVVVRAGLAGGYNEQFF TGCAGCGTTGTGGTCAGGGCCGGACTAGCGGGAGGGTACAATGAGCAGTTCTTC
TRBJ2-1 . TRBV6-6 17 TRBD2 CASSPQGRAVGNNEQFF TGTGCCAGCAGTCCTCAAGGGAGGGCCGTAGGAAACAATGAGCAGTTCTTC
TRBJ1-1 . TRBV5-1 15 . CASSLGGQGGTEAFF TGCGCCAGCAGCCTCGGGGGGCAGGGAGGCACTGAAGCTTTCTTT
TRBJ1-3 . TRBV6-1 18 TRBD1 CASSEAHRGTGGRNTIYF TGTGCCAGCAGTGAAGCGCACCGAGGGACAGGGGGCAGAAACACCATATATTTT
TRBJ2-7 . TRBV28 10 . CATVSLEQYF TGTGCCACCGTTTCACTCGAGCAGTACTTC
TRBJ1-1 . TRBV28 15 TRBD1 CASSLSQGARLEAFF TGTGCCAGCAGTTTATCGCAGGGGGCTCGGCTTGAAGCTTTCTTT
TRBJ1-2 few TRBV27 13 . CASSLSGVGGYTF TGTGCCAGCAGTTTATCAGGGGTAGGAGGCTACACCTTC
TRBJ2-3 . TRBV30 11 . CAWSVSDTQYF TGTGCCTGGAGTGTCAGTGATACGCAGTATTTT
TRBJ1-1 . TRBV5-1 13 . CASSLEQNTEAFF TGCGCCAGCAGCTTGGAGCAGAACACTGAAGCTTTCTTT
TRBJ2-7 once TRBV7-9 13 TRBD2 CASKTSGSHEQYF TGTGCCAGCAAAACTAGCGGGAGCCACGAGCAGTACTTC
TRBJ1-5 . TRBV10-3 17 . CAISESQGPYSNQPQHF TGTGCCATCAGTGAGTCCCAGGGGCCATATAGCAATCAGCCCCAGCATTTT
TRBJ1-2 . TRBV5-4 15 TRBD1 CASSLETGVTNGYTF TGTGCCAGCAGCTTGGAAACAGGGGTTACGAATGGCTACACCTTC
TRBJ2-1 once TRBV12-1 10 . CASSSGEQFF TGTGCCAGCAGCTCCGGGGAGCAGTTCTTC
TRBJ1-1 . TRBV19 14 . CASSSVGGGTEAFF TGTGCCAGTAGCTCGGTGGGGGGTGGGACTGAAGCTTTCTTT
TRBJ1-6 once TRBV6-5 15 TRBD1 CASRSPGQGVSPLHF TGTGCCAGCAGGAGCCCGGGACAGGGTGTCTCACCCCTCCACTTT
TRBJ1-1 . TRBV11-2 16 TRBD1 CASSLGTGGMDTEAFF TGTGCCAGCAGCTTGGGGACAGGGGGGATGGACACTGAAGCTTTCTTT
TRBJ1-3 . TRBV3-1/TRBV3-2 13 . CASSLRIGNTIYF TGTGCCAGCAGCCTCAGGATCGGAAACACCATATATTTT
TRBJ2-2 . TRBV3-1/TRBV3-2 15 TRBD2 CASSRGGRAFGELFF TGTGCCAGCAGCCGCGGCGGGAGGGCCTTCGGGGAGCTGTTTTTT
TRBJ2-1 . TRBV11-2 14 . CASSLNPNRNEQFF TGTGCCAGCAGCTTAAACCCAAATCGGAATGAGCAGTTCTTC
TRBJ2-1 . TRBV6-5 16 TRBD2 CASSYHTGTSGREQFF TGTGCCAGCAGTTACCACACTGGGACTAGCGGGAGGGAGCAGTTCTTC